These 22 T cell receptor beta chains came from one sample sequenced in a study of shared clonotypes between healthy human individuals. Generated by immunoSEQ multiplex PCR, the TCRdb table keeps only in-frame clones and is missing some. In the table there are a few million clones, over 85% of which are singletons. Sample: naive CD4+ T cells sorted from blood. The subset: CD45RA+ positively selected. The receptors originated from a man aged 18 to 30 in good health.

This clone appeared a single time. The V and J genes are TRBV6-1 and TRBJ2-2; D may be TRBD2 (6 bases). CDR1 and CDR2 from the germline V gene are MNHNS and SASEGT. This CDR3 has 18 residues. V lost 4 bases and J lost 1, with 19 bases in between. This CDR3 reads CASSAGRSALLNTGELFF. The CDR3 DNA is TGTGCCAGCAGTGCTGGGAGGTCGGCATTACTGAACACCGGGGAGCTGTTTTTT.

The chain recombines TRBV4-3 with TRBJ1-3; 7 bases agree with TRBD1. Germline CDR1 reads LGHNA; CDR2 reads YSLEER. V trimming: 2 bases; J trimming: 2 bases; junction bases outside the gene matches: 3. The CDR3 contains 15 residues. CDR3 in amino acids: CASSQHRGAGNTIYF. Written as DNA, the CDR3 is TGCGCCAGCAGCCAACACAGGGGTGCTGGAAACACCATATATTTT.

This clone was observed a few times. The V and J genes are TRBV2 and TRBJ2-2; D may be TRBD1 (5 bases). In germline, CDR1 is SNHLY, CDR2 FYNNEI. The CDR3 extends over 11 amino acids. V was cut by 9 bases and J by 5 bases, with 7 bases left in between. CDR3 sequence reads: CARQGTGELFF. The CDR3 bases are TGTGCCAGGCAGGGAACCGGGGAGCTGTTTTTT.

The V and J genes are TRBV5-1 and TRBJ1-4, with D possibly TRBD1 on 6 matching bases. From germline, CDR1 is SGHRS and CDR2 YFSETQ. Deletions cut 3 bases from V and 8 bases from J, with 14 bases between. This CDR3 is built from 14 residues. This chain's CDR3 is CASSWTERGEKLFF. The CDR3 DNA reads as TGCGCCAGCAGCTGGACAGAAAGGGGGGAAAAACTGTTTTTT.

The chain recombines TRBV5-4 with TRBJ2-2; tentatively, D is TRBD1 (5 bases). The germline CDR1 and CDR2 sequences are SGHNT and YYREEE (reference sequence). The CDR3 has 17 residues. Trimming took off 4 bases at V and 0 bases at J, with 16 bases between the two ends. CDR3 region: CASSPVPRAANTGELFF. Written as DNA, the CDR3 is TGTGCCAGCAGCCCGGTACCCAGGGCGGCGAACACCGGGGAGCTGTTTTTT.

In regard to this clone: Within the sample, other DNA sequences also encode this same CDR3. V is TRBV6-5 and J is TRBJ2-7, with TRBD1 matching 10 bases. With 6 bases clipped from V and 4 bases from J, the junction kept 3 bases outside the gene matches. CDR1 is MNHEY and CDR2 is SVGAGI in the germline V gene. This CDR3 comprises 13 residues. The CDR3 sequence is CASRTGGGYEQYF. The CDR3 coding sequence is TGTGCCAGCAGGACAGGGGGCGGGTACGAGCAGTACTTC.

As for this clone: The sample holds other DNA sequences that translate to the same CDR3. The chain uses TRBV6-5 and TRBJ2-3; D ambiguous. The CDR3 has 13 residues. Trimming removed 6 bases from V and 0 bases from J, with 7 bases in between. CDR1 and CDR2 from the germline V gene are MNHEY and SVGAGI. The CDR3: CASRPGSTDTQYF. The CDR3 nucleotides are TGTGCCAGCAGACCCGGTAGCACAGATACGCAGTATTTT.

The chain combines TRBV7-2 with TRBJ2-1; no clear D gene. Trimming shortened V by 4 bases and J by 4 bases, and 11 bases separated the two germline ends. CDR1 and CDR2 (germline): SGHTA, FQGNSA. There are 14 residues in the CDR3. The CDR3, as DNA: TGTGCCAGCAGCTCCCCCACCAATTACAATGAGCAGTTCTTC. Translating it yields CASSSPTNYNEQFF.

The chain has TRBV18 and TRBJ2-5, with D possibly being TRBD2 (6 bases). There are 13 residues in the CDR3. The germline V gene has CDR1 KGHSH and CDR2 LQKENI. V lost 4 bases and J 5 bases, leaving 11 bases between the germline ends. CDR3: CASSRGDSETQYF. The CDR3 bases are TGTGCCAGCTCACGTGGGGACTCGGAGACCCAGTACTTC. Based on the CDR3 plus reference TRBV18 and TRBJ2-5, the full variable domain is NAGVMQNPRHLVRRRGQEARLRCSPMKGHSHVYWYRQLPEEGLKFMVYLQKENIIDESGMPKERFSAEFPKEGPSILRIQQVVRGDSAAYFCASSRGDSETQYFGPGTRLLVL.

V gene TRBV15 combines with J gene TRBJ2-5; 9 nucleotides match TRBD2. CDR1 and CDR2 from the germline V gene are LNHNV and YYDKDF (reference sequence). The CDR3 runs 21 residues. Germline trimming cut 0 bases from V and 1 base from J; bases unmatched to any gene: 18. The CDR3 loop is CATSRDGVWREGPLFQETQYF. The CDR3 DNA sequence: TGTGCCACCAGCAGAGATGGGGTTTGGCGGGAGGGTCCACTTTTCCAAGAGACCCAGTACTTC.

As concerns this clone: This CDR3 is also generated by other DNA sequences in the sample. J is TRBJ2-4 and V is TRBV6-5, with a tentative D call TRBD2 (5 bases). CDR1 is MNHEY, CDR2 SVGAGI, per germline. There are 15 residues in the CDR3. The V end was cut by 0 bases, the J end by 0 bases, with 6 bases between. For the CDR3, the DNA is TGTGCCAGCAGTTACTCACGGGGAGCCAAAAACATTCAGTACTTC. Amino acids: CASSYSRGAKNIQYF.

To note about this clone: Different DNA sequences within this sample yield the same CDR3. J is TRBJ2-2 and V is TRBV7-9; D gene uncertain. V lost 2 bases, J lost 1 base, and 5 bases lay in between. This CDR3 has 14 residues. Germline loops: CDR1 SEHNR, CDR2 FQNEAQ (reference sequence). Here the CDR3 DNA reads TGTGCCAGCAGCTTAACTGGGAACACCGGGGAGCTGTTTTTT. Its protein product is CASSLTGNTGELFF.

The chain couples TRBV11-3 to TRBJ2-5; 8 bases line up with TRBD1. CDR1 and CDR2 from the germline V gene are SGHNT and YENEEA. Trimming at V came to 3 bases and at J to 11 bases, leaving 5 bases not matched to a gene. This CDR3 comprises 12 residues. CDR3 nucleotide sequence: TGTGCCAGCAGCTTCAGTCAGGGGGCACAGTACTTC. Protein sequence: CASSFSQGAQYF.

This sequence joins TRBV28 and TRBJ2-5; D unresolved. The CDR3 totals 13 residues. Germline V CDR1 and CDR2: MDHEN, SYDVKM. The V and J ends lost 5 bases and 4 bases respectively, with 11 bases between them. Here the CDR3 DNA reads TGTGCCAGCAGTGACTCCTCCAGAGAGACCCAGTACTTC. Translated: CASSDSSRETQYF. The variable domain in full, completed from reference TRBV28 and TRBJ2-5, reads DVKVTQSSRYLVKRTGEKVFLECVQDMDHENMFWYRQDPGLGLRLIYFSYDVKMKEKGDIPEGYSVSREKKERFSLILESASTNQTSMYLCASSDSSRETQYFGPGTRLLVL.

The chain recombines TRBV30 with TRBJ1-6, with D possibly TRBD1 on 5 matching bases. V gave up 1 base and J gave up 11 bases, with 12 bases separating them. The V gene's germline CDR1 is GTSNPN and CDR2 SVGIG (reference sequence). The CDR3 has 13 residues. CDR3 protein: CAWSGGPGPPLHF. The CDR3 bases are TGTGCCTGGAGTGGGGGACCAGGGCCACCCCTCCACTTT.

This rearrangement joins TRBV19 to TRBJ1-5; maybe TRBD1 (5 bases). The germline V gene encodes CDR1 LNHDA and CDR2 SQIVND (reference sequence). The CDR3 is 15 residues long. Trimming cost V 2 bases and J 3 bases, with 11 bases left between them. The CDR3 sequence is CASSIMDGANQPQHF. DNA for the CDR3: TGTGCCAGTAGTATAATGGATGGGGCCAATCAGCCCCAGCATTTT. Together with reference TRBV19 and TRBJ1-5, the CDR3 gives the full variable domain: DGGITQSPKYLFRKEGQNVTLSCEQNLNHDAMYWYRQDPGQGLRLIYYSQIVNDFQKGDIAEGYSVSREKKESFPLTVTSAQKNPTAFYLCASSIMDGANQPQHFGDGTRLSIL.

The table lists this clone with a count of one. This rearrangement joins TRBV6-5 to TRBJ1-1, with TRBD1 matching over 7 bases. CDR1 MNHEY and CDR2 SVGAGI come from the germline V gene. The junction had 1 base not matched to a gene; V was cut back by 5 bases and J by 1 base. The CDR3 covers 13 residues. CDR3 nucleotides: TGTGCCAGCAGTGGACAGGCGAACACTGAAGCTTTCTTT. Amino acid sequence: CASSGQANTEAFF.

V usage is TRBV28 and J usage is TRBJ2-7; D is uncertain. V was trimmed by 5 bases and J by 1 base, leaving 12 bases between them. The CDR3 consists of 14 residues. Germline CDR1 reads MDHEN; CDR2 reads SYDVKM. The CDR3 DNA is TGTGCCAGCAGTCCCATGGACGGATCCTACGAGCAGTACTTC. It translates to CASSPMDGSYEQYF.

This clone was seen only once. The chain has TRBV27 and TRBJ2-7; D is unresolved. CDR1 is MNHEY and CDR2 is SMNVEV in the germline V gene (reference sequence). The length of the CDR3 is 14 residues. The V end lost 6 bases, the J end lost 2 bases, and 14 bases lay between the germline ends. DNA for the CDR3: TGTGCCAGCAGGTTCGGAGAGAACGCCTACGAGCAGTACTTC. Translating gives CASRFGENAYEQYF.

The chain couples TRBV7-6 to TRBJ1-3, with D tentatively TRBD1 (6 bases). Trimming pared 6 bases from V and 7 bases from J, leaving 19 bases between. Germline V gene data show CDR1 as SGHVS and CDR2 as FNYEAQ. CDR3 length: 15 amino acids. CDR3 region: CASSHGTSNPNTIYF. In DNA form, the CDR3 reads TGTGCCAGCAGTCACGGGACATCAAATCCGAACACCATATATTTT.

The V gene is TRBV30, the J gene TRBJ1-4; no reliable D call. The V gene lost 3 bases and the J gene lost 5 bases, with 22 bases spanning the gap. CDR1 and CDR2 (germline): GTSNPN, SVGIG (reference sequence). This CDR3 contains 17 residues. CDR3 DNA sequence: TGTGCCTGGAGGGGCCCCCCGGGCAGGAGGTCGAATGAAAAACTGTTTTTT. As protein: CAWRGPPGRRSNEKLFF.

The V call is TRBV5-1, the J call TRBJ1-4; 7 nucleotides agree with TRBD1. This CDR3 has 15 residues. Trimming took 3 bases from V and 1 from J; bases not matched to a gene: 3. Looked up from germline, CDR1 is SGHRS and CDR2 is YFSETQ. The CDR3 bases are TGCGCCAGCAGCTGGGGACAGATAACTAATGAAAAACTGTTTTTT. Protein product: CASSWGQITNEKLFF.